The rows below give T cell receptor beta chains drawn from one sample of a study of blood T cells in healthy people across ages. TCRdb processed the 5' RACE reads anew with MiXCR; each CDR3 protein has one entry. Here the sample spans more than 450,000 distinct CDR3 sequences, about 29% being singletons. This sample was shared with a second study, whose subject was T cells of mothers and their children.

Sequenced sample: blood. All receptors derive from a boy aged 2 to 9 in good health. The CDR3 runs from the conserved cysteine through the conserved F or W. D genes are given only for firm matches. Expanded clones are given a class, and other clones once, few, many or no size at all.

D gene | J gene | clone size | V gene | CDR3 DNA | CDR3 protein
NA | TRBJ1-2 | many | TRBV7-2 | TGTGCCAGCAGCTTTACAGGGCTGGACTATGGCTACACCTTC | CASSFTGLDYGYTF
NA | TRBJ2-7 | NA | TRBV2 | TGTGCCAGCGCCCACAGTTCCTCCTACGAGCAGTACTTC | CASAHSSSYEQYF
TRBD1 | TRBJ2-1 | few | TRBV14 | TGTGCCAGCAGCCAAAGGACAGGGTTCTACAATGAGCAGTTCTTC | CASSQRTGFYNEQFF
NA | TRBJ1-3 | few | TRBV5-1 | TGCGCCGCGGAGCGGAGCAGGGCAGTAGGTGGAAACACCATATATTTT | CAAERSRAVGGNTIYF
NA | TRBJ2-7 | NA | TRBV3-1 | TGTGCCAGCAGCCCGATTCGGGGGGCCACCTACGAGCAGTACTTC | CASSPIRGATYEQYF
NA | TRBJ2-1 | few | TRBV12-3/TRBV12-4 | TGTGCCAGCAGTTTAACCCCTTACTCCTACAATGAGCAGTTCTTC | CASSLTPYSYNEQFF
NA | TRBJ2-7 | NA | TRBV10-3 | TGTGCCATCAGTGCTGGGACTGTTTCCTACGAGCAGTACTTC | CAISAGTVSYEQYF
NA | TRBJ2-1 | few | TRBV29-1 | TGCAGCGCCGAGGGGGGTAATCTGGGGGATGAGCAGTTCTTC | CSAEGGNLGDEQFF
NA | TRBJ2-3 | NA | TRBV28 | TGTGCCAGCAGTTCCCGAGTCTCAGGAGATACGCAGTATTTT | CASSSRVSGDTQYF
NA | TRBJ2-7 | NA | TRBV20-1 | TGCAGTGCTAGAGATCGCCCCCTTTTGGGTAGCGGAGAGGACTACGAGCAGTACTTC | CSARDRPLLGSGEDYEQYF
TRBD1 | TRBJ2-5 | few | TRBV27 | TGTGCCAGCAGGTGGTCAGGGGGATCGGGGGAGACCCAGTACTTC | CASRWSGGSGETQYF
NA | TRBJ1-1 | NA | TRBV9 | TGTGCCAGCAGCGTAGTGACACGCCTGAACACTGAAGCTTTCTTT | CASSVVTRLNTEAFF
NA | TRBJ2-5 | NA | TRBV12-3/TRBV12-4 | TGTGCCAGCAGTAAAAGAACAGACCAAGAAACCCAGTACTTC | CASSKRTDQETQYF
NA | TRBJ2-7 | NA | TRBV7-8 | TGTGCCAGCAGCTCTAGCCGGGACTCTAACTACGAGCAGTACTTC | CASSSSRDSNYEQYF
TRBD2 | TRBJ2-1 | NA | TRBV5-1 | TGCGCCAGCAGCTTGGCCGGAGCGGGGTCCTACAATGAGCAGTTCTTC | CASSLAGAGSYNEQFF
NA | TRBJ1-2 | NA | TRBV24-1 | TGTGCCACCAGTGATCTTCCCTCCGGGTCAGGCAACTATGGCTACACCTTC | CATSDLPSGSGNYGYTF
TRBD1 | TRBJ1-1 | NA | TRBV5-1 | TGCGCCAGCAGCGTCCGGGACAGCAACACTGAAGCTTTCTTT | CASSVRDSNTEAFF
TRBD2 | TRBJ2-5 | NA | TRBV7-9 | TGTGCCAGCACCATGGGGACTAGGCCTTTAGAGACCCAGTACTTC | CASTMGTRPLETQYF
NA | TRBJ2-1 | NA | TRBV7-9 | TGTGCCAGCAGCTTAGAGCCATCTGGGACTTTTCCACTCTACAATGAGCAGTTCTTC | CASSLEPSGTFPLYNEQFF
NA | TRBJ1-4 | NA | TRBV7-9 | TGTGCCAGCAGCTTCCCAGCGGCAGCCGGTGAAAAACTGTTTTTT | CASSFPAAAGEKLFF
TRBD1 | TRBJ1-3 | few | TRBV11-2 | TGTGCCAGCAGCTTATCCGGACAGGGAGGAAACACCATATATTTT | CASSLSGQGGNTIYF
TRBD2 | TRBJ2-5 | NA | TRBV20-1 | TGCAGTGCCCCGACTAGCGGGACCCAAGAGACCCAGTACTTC | CSAPTSGTQETQYF
TRBD2 | TRBJ2-5 | once | TRBV7-2 | TGTGCCAGCAGCTTAGCTACCAGCGGGGGAGAGACCCAGTACTTC | CASSLATSGGETQYF
NA | TRBJ2-1 | NA | TRBV18 | TGTGCCAGCTCACCACTACAGGGTTACAATGAGCAGTTCTTC | CASSPLQGYNEQFF
NA | TRBJ1-5 | few | TRBV7-2 | TGTGCCAGCAGCTTAGGGAGGGACAGCAATCAGCCCCAGCATTTT | CASSLGRDSNQPQHF